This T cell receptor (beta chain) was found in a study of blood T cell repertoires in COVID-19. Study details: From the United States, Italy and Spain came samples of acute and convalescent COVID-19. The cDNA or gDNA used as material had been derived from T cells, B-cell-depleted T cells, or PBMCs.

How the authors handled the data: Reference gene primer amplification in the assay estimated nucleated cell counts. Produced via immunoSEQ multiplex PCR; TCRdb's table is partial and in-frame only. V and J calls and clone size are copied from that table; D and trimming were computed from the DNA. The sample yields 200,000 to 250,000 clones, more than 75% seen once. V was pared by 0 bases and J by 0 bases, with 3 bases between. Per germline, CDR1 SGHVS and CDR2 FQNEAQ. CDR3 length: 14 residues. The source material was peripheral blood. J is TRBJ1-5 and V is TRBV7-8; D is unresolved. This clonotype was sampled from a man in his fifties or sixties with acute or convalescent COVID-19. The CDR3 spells CASSLASSNQPQHF. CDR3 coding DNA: TGTGCCAGCAGCTTAGCTAGTAGCAATCAGCCCCAGCATTTT.